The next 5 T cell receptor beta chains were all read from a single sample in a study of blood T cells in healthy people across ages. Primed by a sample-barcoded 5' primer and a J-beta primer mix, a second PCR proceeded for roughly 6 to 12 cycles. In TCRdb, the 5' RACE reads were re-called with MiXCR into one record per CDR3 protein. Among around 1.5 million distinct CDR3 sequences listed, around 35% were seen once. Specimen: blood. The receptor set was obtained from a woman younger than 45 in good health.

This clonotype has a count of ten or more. CDR3: CAISESTSGPYEQYF. The CDR3 nucleotides are TGTGCCATCAGTGAGTCGACTAGCGGACCCTACGAGCAGTACTTC. The chain recombines TRBV10-3 with TRBJ2-7; 9 bases agree with TRBD2. The germline V gene encodes CDR1 ENHRY and CDR2 SYGVKD. There are 15 residues in the CDR3. The junction had 2 bases not matched to a gene; V was cut back by 0 bases and J by 2 bases.

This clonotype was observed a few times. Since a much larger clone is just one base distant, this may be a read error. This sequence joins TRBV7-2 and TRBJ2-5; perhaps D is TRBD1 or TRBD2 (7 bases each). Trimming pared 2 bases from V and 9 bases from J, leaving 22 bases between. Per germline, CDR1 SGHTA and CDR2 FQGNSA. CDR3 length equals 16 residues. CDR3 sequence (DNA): TGTGCCAGCAGCTTACAGGGGGGGGCGAAGTGGGAGGCCCAGTACTTC. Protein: CASSLQGGAKWEAQYF. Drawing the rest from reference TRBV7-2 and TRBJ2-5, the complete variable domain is GAGVSQSPSNKVTEKGKDVELRCDPISGHTALYWYRQSLGQGLEFLIYFQGNSAPDKSGLPSDRFSAERTGGSVSTLTIQRTQQEDSAVYLCASSLQGGAKWEAQYFGPGTRLLVL.

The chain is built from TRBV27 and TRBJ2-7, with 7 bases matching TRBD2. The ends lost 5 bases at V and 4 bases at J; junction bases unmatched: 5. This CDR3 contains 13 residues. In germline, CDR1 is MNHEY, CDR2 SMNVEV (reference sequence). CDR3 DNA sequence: TGTGCCAGCAGTGAGAGGGAGGGGTACGAGCAGTACTTC. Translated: CASSEREGYEQYF.

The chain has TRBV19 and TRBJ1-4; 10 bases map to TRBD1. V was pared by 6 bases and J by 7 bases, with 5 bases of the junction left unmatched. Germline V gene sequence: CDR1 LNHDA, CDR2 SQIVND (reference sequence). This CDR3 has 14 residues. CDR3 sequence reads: CASSPGQGIEKLFF. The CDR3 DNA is TGTGCCAGTAGCCCGGGACAGGGGATTGAAAAACTGTTTTTT.

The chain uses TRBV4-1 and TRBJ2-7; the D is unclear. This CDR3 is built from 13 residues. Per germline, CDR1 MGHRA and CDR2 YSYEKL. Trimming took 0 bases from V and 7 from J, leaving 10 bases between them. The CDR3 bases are TGCGCCAGCAGCCAAGAGCGACCCAATGAGCAGTACTTC. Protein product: CASSQERPNEQYF.